This T cell receptor (beta chain) is drawn from a study of cytomegalovirus exposure and HLA in healthy donors. Researchers ran the PCR with 60 Vbeta and 13 Jbeta primers. Profiled with immunoSEQ multiplex PCR; TCRdb holds only in-frame clones, not every one. The sample has around 110,000 clones; 81% are singletons. V trimming: 4 bases; J trimming: 4 bases; junction bases outside the gene matches: 8. From germline, CDR1 is SGHTA and CDR2 FQGTGA. CDR3 length: 15 amino acids. The rearrangement joins TRBV7-3 to TRBJ2-7; TRBD1 matches at 9 bases. The sequence was collected from a woman aged 30 to 39 in good health and CMV-seronegative. The sample comprised PBMCs. The CDR3 region has the DNA TGTGCCAGCAGCTCACGGACAGGGGCACCTTACGAGCAGTACTTC. Encoded protein: CASSSRTGAPYEQYF.